This entry concerns a single TCR beta chain. The antigen remains undetermined. This sample is drawn from a study of cytomegalovirus exposure and HLA in healthy donors. The study's findings and limits: The authors listed around 150 TCR beta chains as cytomegalovirus-associated.

Profiling relied on immunoSEQ multiplex PCR, and the TCRdb table lists in-frame clones only, not all of them. The sample yields fewer than 300,000 clones, around 89% seen once. This CDR3 comprises 13 residues. In germline, CDR1 is SGHTA, CDR2 FQGNSA. The V and J ends lost 6 bases and 4 bases respectively, with 12 bases between them. Sequenced material: PBMCs. The TCR originated in a woman between 18 and 29 years old in good health and CMV-seronegative. This sequence joins TRBV7-2 and TRBJ1-1, with D possibly TRBD1 on 6 matching bases. In nucleotides, the CDR3 is TGTGCCAGCAGTGGGGGGGCACGCACTGAAGCTTTCTTT. Encoded protein: CASSGGARTEAFF.